This T cell receptor (beta chain) was identified in a study of PD-L1 blockade in urothelial cancer. Generated by immunoSEQ multiplex PCR, the TCRdb table keeps only in-frame clones and is missing some. Among about 32,000 clones listed, about 87% were seen once. CDR3 length: 15 residues. Germline CDR1 and CDR2: KGHSH and LQKENI. V dropped 4 bases and J dropped 0; count of bases not matched to a gene: 5. V gene TRBV18 combines with J gene TRBJ1-2, with 7 bases that match TRBD1. This clonotype originated in a man in his fifties with urothelial cancer. The source was PBMCs, collected around atezolizumab (anti-PD-L1) treatment. CDR3 DNA sequence: TGTGCCAGCTCACGAGGGACAGAAGCTAACTATGGCTACACCTTC. Amino acids: CASSRGTEANYGYTF.